Shown below are 19 T cell receptor beta chains from a single sample sequenced in a study of blood T cell repertoires in COVID-19. Clones were sequenced by immunoSEQ multiplex PCR, and TCRdb holds only the in-frame ones, with some missing. The table includes 200,000 to 250,000 clones, 65% to 85% detected once. Material: PBMCs or T cells enriched from blood (not recorded which). Receptors originate from a woman in her thirties or forties who had recovered from COVID-19.

This chain connects TRBV7-2 to TRBJ2-1; no reliable D call. The CDR3 is made up of 13 amino acids. Germline-derived CDR1 and CDR2 are SGHTA and FQGNSA. The V end lost 7 bases, the J end lost 8 bases, and 15 bases lay between the germline ends. The CDR3: CASTHPPVDEQFF. The CDR3 coding sequence is TGTGCCAGCACCCACCCCCCAGTCGATGAGCAGTTCTTC.

This sequence joins TRBV28 and TRBJ2-7, with 11 bases lining up with TRBD1. The germline gives CDR1 MDHEN, CDR2 SYDVKM. The CDR3 is 15 residues long. J was trimmed by 3 bases and V by 5 bases; bases with no gene match: 6. This CDR3 reads CASSKTGQGGYEQYF. CDR3 sequence (DNA): TGTGCCAGCAGTAAAACGGGACAGGGGGGCTACGAGCAGTACTTC.

The genes are TRBV30 and TRBJ1-2; D unresolved. Trimming took 2 bases from V and 11 from J, leaving 12 bases between them. Per the germline V gene, CDR1 is GTSNPN and CDR2 is SVGIG (reference sequence). The CDR3 totals 11 residues. CDR3 nucleotide sequence: TGTGCCTGGAGTCTCGGGGAGACATACACCTTC. Encoded protein: CAWSLGETYTF.

CDR3: CASSLLSGATSADTQYF. The CDR3, as DNA: TGTGCCAGCAGCTTACTGTCGGGAGCCACTAGCGCAGATACGCAGTATTTT. The J gene is TRBJ2-3, the V gene TRBV11-2, with TRBD2 identical over 7 bases. In germline, CDR1 is SGHAT, CDR2 FQNNGV. Trimming took 2 bases from V and 4 from J; bases not matched to a gene: 12. The CDR3 consists of 17 residues.

The chain links TRBV4-1 to TRBJ2-5, with D unresolved. Between the trimmed V and J ends, which lost 0 bases and 7 bases, there was a span of 6 bases. The CDR3 contains 12 residues. Germline loops: CDR1 MGHRA, CDR2 YSYEKL. For the CDR3, the DNA is TGCGCCAGCAGCCAAGATACGCGGACCCAGTACTTC. Its translation is CASSQDTRTQYF.

This chain connects TRBV18 to TRBJ1-5; D remains unclear. This CDR3 has 13 residues. CDR1 is KGHSH, CDR2 LQKENI, per germline. Trimming pared 3 bases from V and 7 bases from J, leaving 10 bases between. CDR3 nucleotides: TGTGCCAGCTCACCGAGCGAGGGCCAGCCCCAGCATTTT. Translation gives CASSPSEGQPQHF.

This rearrangement joins TRBV11-3 to TRBJ2-3; 7 bases are a match to TRBD2. Germline trimming cut 5 bases from V and 3 bases from J; bases unmatched to any gene: 5. Germline CDR1 reads SGHNT; CDR2 reads YENEEA. CDR3 length: 14 residues. The CDR3 sequence is CASSPGTTTDTQYF. In DNA, the CDR3 is TGTGCCAGCAGCCCCGGGACTACTACAGATACGCAGTATTTT.

This rearrangement joins TRBV11-2 to TRBJ2-1; perhaps TRBD2 as D (5 bases). The germline V gene has CDR1 SGHAT and CDR2 FQNNGV. This CDR3 is 16 amino acids long. V lost 4 bases and J lost 0, with 13 bases in between. The CDR3: CASSSRAASSYNEQFF. The CDR3 DNA reads TGTGCCAGCAGCTCCCGAGCGGCAAGCTCCTACAATGAGCAGTTCTTC.

V and J are TRBV20-1 and TRBJ2-1; D not certain. The V gene's germline CDR1 is DFQATT and CDR2 SNEGSKA (reference sequence). The CDR3 contains 11 residues. Trimming took off 6 bases at V and 8 bases at J, with 11 bases between the two ends. For the CDR3, the DNA is TGCAGTGCCCCCTATCTAGATGAGCAGTTCTTC. Protein: CSAPYLDEQFF.

This chain joins TRBV5-4 and TRBJ1-1, with D possibly being TRBD1 (6 bases). CDR1 is SGHNT, CDR2 YYREEE, per germline (reference sequence). V lost 7 bases, J lost 0 bases, and 10 bases lay in between. CDR3 length: 13 amino acids. The CDR3, as DNA: TGTGCCAGCGGGGGCGGTATGAACACTGAAGCTTTCTTT. Its protein is CASGGGMNTEAFF.

This sequence joins TRBV2 and TRBJ1-6; D call uncertain. CDR1 and CDR2 (germline): SNHLY, FYNNEI. The CDR3 has 13 residues. V was clipped by 4 bases and J by 6 bases, with 7 bases between them. The CDR3 DNA reads as TGTGCCAGCAGTGGAGCCCTTAATTCACCCCTCCACTTT. It translates to CASSGALNSPLHF.

This clone was counted many times. The chain joins TRBV9 to TRBJ2-4; 7 bases are a match to TRBD2. The CDR3 loop spans 16 amino acids. The junction had 6 bases not matched to a gene; V was cut back by 3 bases and J by 0 bases. The germline V gene encodes CDR1 SGDLS and CDR2 YYNGEE. The CDR3 reads CASSASSGLAKNIQYF. CDR3 DNA sequence: TGTGCCAGCAGCGCCTCTAGCGGACTAGCCAAAAACATTCAGTACTTC.

CDR3: CASSSNLPWRGYYEQYF. The CDR3 region has the DNA TGTGCCAGCAGCTCAAATCTCCCTTGGCGGGGGTACTACGAGCAGTACTTC. The chain joins TRBV16 to TRBJ2-7, with 7 bases aligning to TRBD2. The CDR3 consists of 17 residues. V shed 5 bases, J shed 3 bases, and the junction held 16 bases outside the gene matches. Germline V CDR1 and CDR2: KGHSY, FQNENV.

The chain couples TRBV30 to TRBJ1-5; 7 bases map to TRBD1. The CDR3 runs 12 residues. The J segment lost 7 bases and the V segment lost 5 bases, leaving 5 bases of the junction unmatched. Germline assignment: CDR1 GTSNPN and CDR2 SVGIG (reference sequence). The CDR3 nucleotides read TGTGCCTGGGCGGACAGGCGACAGCCCCAGCATTTT. Translated, it gives CAWADRRQPQHF. Based on the CDR3 plus reference TRBV30 and TRBJ1-5, the full variable domain is SQTIHQWPATLVQPVGSPLSLECTVEGTSNPNLYWYRQAAGRGLQLLFYSVGIGQISSEVPQNLSASRPQDRQFILSSKKLLLSDSGFYLCAWADRRQPQHFGDGTRLSIL.

This chain uses TRBV7-7 with TRBJ2-1, with 7 bases that match TRBD1. Unmatched junction bases numbered 9, after V lost 5 bases and J lost 8 bases. CDR1 is SSHAT and CDR2 is FNYEAQ in the germline V gene (reference sequence). CDR3 size: 14 residues. In nucleotides, the CDR3 is TGTGCCAGCAGCCCTGACCCTAGGGGGCATGAGCAGTTCTTC. This encodes CASSPDPRGHEQFF.

The chain joins TRBV19 to TRBJ1-2; possible D gene TRBD1, 6 bases. Trimming removed 7 bases from V and 0 bases from J, with 18 bases in between. CDR1 is LNHDA and CDR2 is SQIVND in the germline V gene (reference sequence). The CDR3 length is 16 residues. CDR3 sequence reads: CASTPLFRTANYGYTF. The CDR3 bases are TGTGCCAGTACTCCACTCTTCAGGACAGCTAACTATGGCTACACCTTC.

The J gene is TRBJ2-7, the V gene TRBV6-5; 11 positions agree with TRBD1. The CDR3 runs to 13 residues. Germline trimming cut 7 bases from V and 6 bases from J; bases unmatched to any gene: 5. The germline V gene encodes CDR1 MNHEY and CDR2 SVGAGI. The chain's CDR3 is CASTTGQGAEQYF. The CDR3 region has the DNA TGTGCCAGCACGACAGGACAGGGGGCCGAGCAGTACTTC.

This clone was observed once. The chain uses TRBV4-1 and TRBJ2-7; 7 nucleotides line up with TRBD2. Germline values: CDR1 MGHRA, CDR2 YSYEKL. CDR3 size: 19 residues. Trimming took 1 base from V and 2 from J; bases not matched to a gene: 17. As DNA, the CDR3 is TGCGCCAGCAGCCAAGGCCTCTTGGGTCAGCCCGGGACTACCTACGAGCAGTACTTC. Its translation: CASSQGLLGQPGTTYEQYF.

The chain couples TRBV24-1 to TRBJ1-5; D call uncertain. The germline gives CDR1 KGHDR, CDR2 SFDVKD. The length of the CDR3 is 15 residues. V gave up 9 bases and J gave up 1 base, with 15 bases separating them. For the CDR3, the DNA is TGTGCCACCGAACCCGGGAAGAGGAGCAATCAGCCCCAGCATTTT. Translated: CATEPGKRSNQPQHF.